Listed below are T cell receptor beta chains from one sample, sequenced in a study of regulatory T cells in long-lasting Graves disease. MiXCR was run by TCRdb on the multiplex PCR reads, yielding one entry per CDR3 protein. The sample records hundreds of thousands of distinct CDR3 sequences, roughly 14% being singletons. The data also belong to a second study, concerning T cells in Graves' hyperthyroidism and ophthalmopathy.

The starting material was peripheral blood mononuclear cells (PBMCs), obtained at new diagnosis, from a patient treated with antithyroid drugs. The receptor source for this set is a young man with Graves disease. Each CDR3 is given with its conserved first and last residue. D genes are given only for firm matches. The listing skips clone size in some rows; elsewhere it reads once, few, many or a size class.

V: TRBV25-1; size: many; D: -; J: TRBJ1-1; DNA: TGTGCCAGCAGTGAACTTACAGGGAGGAACACTGAAGCTTTCTTT; CDR3: CASSELTGRNTEAFF
V: TRBV11-2; size: many; D: -; J: TRBJ1-5; DNA: TGTGCCAGCAGCTTGGTGGGGAACAATCAGCCCCAGCATTTT; CDR3: CASSLVGNNQPQHF
V: TRBV27; size: many; D: -; J: TRBJ1-5; DNA: TGTGCCAGCAGTTTGTACGCCGGGACTGGCAATCAGCCCCAGCATTTT; CDR3: CASSLYAGTGNQPQHF
V: TRBV7-9; size: many; D: -; J: TRBJ2-2; DNA: TGTGCCAGCGGAAGACTAGTGTCGAACACCGGGGAGCTGTTTTTT; CDR3: CASGRLVSNTGELFF
V: TRBV29-1; size: few; D: TRBD1; J: TRBJ1-5; DNA: TGCAGCGCACTAATAGATACAGGGGAGGGCCAGCCCCAGCATTTT; CDR3: CSALIDTGEGQPQHF
V: TRBV24-1; size: many; D: TRBD2; J: TRBJ2-1; DNA: TGTGCCACCAGTGACCGACTAGCGGGAGATGGCAATGAGCAGTTCTTC; CDR3: CATSDRLAGDGNEQFF
V: TRBV28; size: many; D: TRBD2; J: TRBJ2-4; DNA: TGTGCCAGCAGTCCGGGACTAGCGGGAGGGATGGCCAAAAACATTCAGTACTTC; CDR3: CASSPGLAGGMAKNIQYF
V: TRBV12-3/TRBV12-4; size: many; D: -; J: TRBJ1-2; DNA: TGTGCCAGCAGTTTTAGAGGGCTTAACTATGGCTACACCTTC; CDR3: CASSFRGLNYGYTF
V: TRBV20-1; size: many; D: -; J: TRBJ2-3; DNA: TGCAGCGTAGGGGCGGCCCCTGGCACAGATACGCAGTATTTT; CDR3: CSVGAAPGTDTQYF
V: TRBV5-8; size: many; D: TRBD2; J: TRBJ2-3; DNA: TGTGCCAGCAGCTTGGGCTGGGCTAGCGGGAACACAGATACGCAGTATTTT; CDR3: CASSLGWASGNTDTQYF
V: TRBV24-1; size: many; D: TRBD2; J: TRBJ2-3; DNA: TGTGCCACCAGTGACCCTGGACTAGCGGGAGGGTTCACAGATACGCAGTATTTT; CDR3: CATSDPGLAGGFTDTQYF
V: TRBV19; size: few; D: TRBD2; J: TRBJ2-1; DNA: TGTGCCAGTAGCCCCACTCGCGGGAGTTCCTACAATGAGCAGTTCTTC; CDR3: CASSPTRGSSYNEQFF
V: TRBV2; size: -; D: TRBD2; J: TRBJ2-7; DNA: TGTGCCAGCATTAAGCGGGGGACCTACGAGCAGTACTTC; CDR3: CASIKRGTYEQYF
V: TRBV6-1; size: -; D: -; J: TRBJ2-5; DNA: TGTGCCAGCAGACCGGACGAGCGGCTGCTGGGAGAGACCCAGTACTTC; CDR3: CASRPDERLLGETQYF
V: TRBV9; size: many; D: -; J: TRBJ2-1; DNA: TGTGCCAGCAGCGTAGCGGCGGGATCGGCTGATGAGCAGTTCTTC; CDR3: CASSVAAGSADEQFF
V: TRBV10-1; size: many; D: -; J: TRBJ2-7; DNA: TGCGCCAGCAGTGAGTCAGGGACGTCAGTCGGAGAGCAGTACTTC; CDR3: CASSESGTSVGEQYF
V: TRBV5-1; size: few; D: -; J: TRBJ1-2; DNA: TGCGCCAGCAGCCCCCTACAAGCAGGGAGGGATGGCTACACCTTC; CDR3: CASSPLQAGRDGYTF
V: TRBV7-3; size: -; D: TRBD2; J: TRBJ2-1; DNA: TGTGCCAGCAGCCCCAAGAGCGGGGGGAGTAACAATGAGCAGTTCTTC; CDR3: CASSPKSGGSNNEQFF
V: TRBV9; size: -; D: -; J: TRBJ1-1; DNA: TGTGCCAGCAGCGTAGCGGTGTACACTGAAGCTTTCTTT; CDR3: CASSVAVYTEAFF
V: TRBV3-1; size: many; D: TRBD1; J: TRBJ1-2; DNA: TGTGCCAGCAGCCCCGACTCGCAGGGGGCGGTTTATGGCTACACCTTC; CDR3: CASSPDSQGAVYGYTF
V: TRBV5-1; size: many; D: -; J: TRBJ1-1; DNA: TGCGCCAGCAGCTTACAAACAGGGTCCCCTGAAGCTTTCTTT; CDR3: CASSLQTGSPEAFF
V: TRBV19; size: -; D: TRBD2; J: TRBJ2-3; DNA: TGTGCCAGTAGTCCGACTAGCGGAAATACGCAGTATTTT; CDR3: CASSPTSGNTQYF
V: TRBV29-1; size: many; D: -; J: TRBJ2-4; DNA: TGCAGCGTTGGTGGAACTAGCCAAAACATTCAGTACTTC; CDR3: CSVGGTSQNIQYF
V: TRBV6-1; size: many; D: -; J: TRBJ2-5; DNA: TGTGCCAGCTTGGGGAGGGGGCAAGAGACCCAGTACTTC; CDR3: CASLGRGQETQYF
V: TRBV24-1; size: -; D: TRBD1; J: TRBJ2-2; DNA: TGTGCCACCAGCGGGCAGGGGGCAGGAACCGGGGAGCTGTTTTTT; CDR3: CATSGQGAGTGELFF
V: TRBV25-1; size: few; D: -; J: TRBJ2-3; DNA: TGTGCCACCTTACTAGTACCCTTTGGTACGCAGTATTTT; CDR3: CATLLVPFGTQYF
V: TRBV6-2/TRBV6-3; size: many; D: TRBD1; J: TRBJ2-1; DNA: TGTGCCAGCAGTGCCGGGACAGAAGAAGCGAATGAGCAGTTCTTC; CDR3: CASSAGTEEANEQFF
V: TRBV7-9; size: many; D: TRBD2; J: TRBJ2-3; DNA: TGTGCCAGCAGCCGACTAGCGGGAGAGATGGCGCAGTATTTT; CDR3: CASSRLAGEMAQYF
V: TRBV11-1; size: many; D: -; J: TRBJ2-3; DNA: TGTGCCAGCCACCCAGAGGGTACAGATACGCAGTATTTT; CDR3: CASHPEGTDTQYF
V: TRBV11-2; size: many; D: TRBD2; J: TRBJ2-1; DNA: TGTGCCAGCAGCGTTGGACTAGCGGGAGGGGGTGAGCAGTTCTTC; CDR3: CASSVGLAGGGEQFF
V: TRBV7-8; size: few; D: -; J: TRBJ1-1; DNA: TGTGCCAGCAGCCCCAAGGCCAGGGTGAACACTGAAGCTTTCTTT; CDR3: CASSPKARVNTEAFF
V: TRBV14; size: -; D: TRBD2; J: TRBJ2-2; DNA: TGTGCCAGCAGCAAGCGGGGAGGGCACACCGGGGAGCTGTTTTTT; CDR3: CASSKRGGHTGELFF
V: TRBV5-1; size: many; D: TRBD2; J: TRBJ2-7; DNA: TGCGCCAGCAGCCAAAGACTAGCGGGAGTTTATGAGCAGTACTTC; CDR3: CASSQRLAGVYEQYF
V: TRBV7-9; size: many; D: TRBD1; J: TRBJ2-2; DNA: TGTGCCAGCACGGACAGGGGGCACACCGGGGAGCTGTTTTTT; CDR3: CASTDRGHTGELFF
V: TRBV2; size: many; D: -; J: TRBJ2-4; DNA: TGTGCCAGCAGGAGCGAGTCCAAAAACATTCAGTACTTC; CDR3: CASRSESKNIQYF
V: TRBV28; size: few; D: -; J: TRBJ2-7; DNA: TGTGTCAGCAGTGGAGGTCGACAGATCTACGAGCAGTACTTC; CDR3: CVSSGGRQIYEQYF
V: TRBV5-5; size: many; D: -; J: TRBJ1-1; DNA: TGTGCCAGCAGCACGACAGGAGGTTACATGAACACTGAAGCTTTCTTT; CDR3: CASSTTGGYMNTEAFF
V: TRBV6-1; size: few; D: -; J: TRBJ2-1; DNA: TGTGCCAGCGTCTCTAACTCCTACAATGAGCAGTTCTTC; CDR3: CASVSNSYNEQFF
V: TRBV12-3/TRBV12-4; size: many; D: TRBD2; J: TRBJ2-2; DNA: TGTGCCAGCAGTTTAGAACTAGCGGTCCTCGTAGGGGAGCTGTTTTTT; CDR3: CASSLELAVLVGELFF
V: TRBV27; size: many; D: -; J: TRBJ2-7; DNA: TGTGCCAGCAGTTTAACCCCCCAGACCGAGCAGTACTTC; CDR3: CASSLTPQTEQYF
V: TRBV20-1; size: -; D: -; J: TRBJ2-2; DNA: TGCAGTGCCAGGGACCGCAGGAACGGGGAGCTGTTTTTT; CDR3: CSARDRRNGELFF
V: TRBV5-1; size: many; D: TRBD1; J: TRBJ1-2; DNA: TGTGCCAGCAGCTTAGCAGGGGGTTATGGCTACACCTTC; CDR3: CASSLAGGYGYTF
V: TRBV28; size: many; D: -; J: TRBJ2-7; DNA: TGTGCCAGCATCTCGGTGCGGGACTCCTACGAGCAGTACTTC; CDR3: CASISVRDSYEQYF
V: TRBV11-2; size: many; D: -; J: TRBJ1-4; DNA: TGTGCCAGCAGCTTAGATTGGATACTTAATGAAAAACTGTTTTTT; CDR3: CASSLDWILNEKLFF
V: TRBV29-1; size: many; D: TRBD2; J: TRBJ2-7; DNA: TGCAGCGTTGAATCTGGACTAGCGGGGACCTCCTACGAGCAGTACTTC; CDR3: CSVESGLAGTSYEQYF
V: TRBV11-2; size: many; D: TRBD2; J: TRBJ2-7; DNA: TGTGCCAGCAGCTTATCGGGTTCCGGGAGGGGCTACGAGCAGTACTTC; CDR3: CASSLSGSGRGYEQYF
V: TRBV11-2; size: many; D: -; J: TRBJ1-4; DNA: TGTGCCAGCAGCTTAGATTTGATGGGTGAAAAACTGTTTTTT; CDR3: CASSLDLMGEKLFF
V: TRBV9; size: many; D: TRBD2; J: TRBJ2-1; DNA: TGTGCCAGCAGCGTAGAGGCGGGAGGGCCACCCAGCTCCTACAATGAGCAGTTCTTC; CDR3: CASSVEAGGPPSSYNEQFF
V: TRBV7-9; size: once; D: TRBD1; J: TRBJ1-5; DNA: TGTGCCAGCGAGAAGATCCCGGGACAGGGTGTCTATCAGCCCCAGCATTTT; CDR3: CASEKIPGQGVYQPQHF
V: TRBV4-1; size: -; D: -; J: TRBJ1-2; DNA: TGCGCCAGCAGCCAATCCCCCAATCCAACCCCCTATGGCTACACCTTC; CDR3: CASSQSPNPTPYGYTF
V: TRBV10-2; size: few; D: -; J: TRBJ2-1; DNA: TGCGCCAGCAGGGTGATGGCGGAATACAATGAGCAGTTCTTC; CDR3: CASRVMAEYNEQFF
V: TRBV2; size: many; D: -; J: TRBJ1-5; DNA: TGTGCCAGCAGTGTCGAAGGAACTGGCAATCAGCCCCAGCATTTT; CDR3: CASSVEGTGNQPQHF
V: TRBV14; size: many; D: TRBD2; J: TRBJ2-5; DNA: TGTGCCAGCAGCCCGCCCGGGACTAGCGTATCCCAAGAGACCCAGTACTTC; CDR3: CASSPPGTSVSQETQYF
V: TRBV2; size: many; D: -; J: TRBJ2-3; DNA: TGTGCCAGCGAAGTGGGCAGGGATACGCAGTATTTT; CDR3: CASEVGRDTQYF